This section outlines one TCR beta chain sequence together with its context. Its specific antigen is unknown. Base qualities were left out, and no much larger clone turns up one base away. This sample is drawn from a study of CD8+ T cells in alopecia areata (dated by TCRdb to the late 2010s). For context, the study as a whole: Treated patients were enrolled in an open-label pilot trial of oral tofacitinib, 5 to 10 mg twice daily, for moderate-to-severe alopecia areata. Amplification of TCRbeta CDR3 regions was done by immunoSEQ multiplex PCR using 35 Vbeta forward primers and 13 Jbeta reverse primers. The study used high-throughput TCRbeta sequencing to examine T cell clonal expansion in alopecia areata, in both the C3H/HeJ mouse model and human patients. On the human side, TCRbeta sequencing was run on scalp tissue and on sorted CD4+ and CD8+ peripheral blood T cells from healthy controls and from alopecia areata patients with either patchy or totalis/universalis disease. Biopsies were taken from tofacitinib-treated patients at baseline and at 4 and 24 weeks of treatment, and a later scalp biopsy was taken in several of the tofacitinib-treated patients. RNA was obtained with the PAXgene miRNA kit for fixed scalp, the miRNeasy kit for PBMCs, and the RNeasy kit for mouse skin. Patients received tofacitinib for 6 to 18 months and were then followed off drug for 6 months to check for delayed response and recurrence. Scalp clonality was compared among normal scalp (n=4), patchy alopecia areata scalp (n=8), and alopecia totalis/universalis scalp (n=8). Broader findings and caveats from the paper: Unlike mouse skin, where gammadelta T cells dominate, normal human skin contains resident alphabeta T cells that get sequenced too, which complicates analysis of the scalp TCR repertoire. Shared TCR sequences between patients were less evident than in mice, which may be partly attributable to HLA diversity in the patient population. Compared with normal scalp, lesional scalp had higher clonality and more expanded CD8+ clones, particularly in alopecia totalis/universalis, a pattern that suggests antigenic drive.

Receptor amplification or capture employed the immunoSEQ multiplex PCR assay. To provide template for TCR sequencing, every sample had RNA extracted and reverse transcribed into cDNA. SuperScript III was used for first-strand cDNA synthesis, primed with a 2:1 mix of oligo-dT and random hexamers. A synthetic immune receptor repertoire was used to gauge amplification bias, and whatever bias remained was removed computationally. On the study's bioinformatics: Raw reads were preprocessed to remove errors, and CDR3 was defined by IMGT conventions from the conserved cysteine to phenylalanine. Clonality was calculated as 1 minus Shannon entropy normalized by log2 of the number of productive unique TCRs. Scalp TCRbeta sequences were cross-referenced with sorted blood CD4 and CD8 repertoires so that the CD4 or CD8 identity of scalp clones could be inferred. The table comes from immuneACCESS by way of TCRdb, which keeps in-frame sequences with V and J called. Part of the clones is missing from these tables; in studies checked, under half for an unresolved V gene and the rest for unknown reasons. For V, J and clone size, that table is used; D and trimming come from the DNA. This sample comprises about 97,000 clones, around 45% of them detected only once. The ten largest make up about 1.4% of the sample.

Peripheral blood and lesional scalp punch biopsies were obtained from patients with alopecia areata. PBMCs were separated by density centrifugation and stained for CD3, CD4 and CD8, after which CD4+ and CD8+ T cells were sorted on a FACSAria. Sequenced material: CD4+ T cells sorted from blood. The origin of this receptor is a human donor with alopecia areata.

The CDR3 reads as follows: CASSPGTGFYNEQFF. The nucleotides are TGTGCCAGCAGCCCAGGGACAGGGTTTTACAATGAGCAGTTCTTC. The chain couples TRBV9 to TRBJ2-1, and 9 junction bases match TRBD1. Clipping removes 4 bases from V and 4 bases from J, with 6 as the unmatched junction base count. Inclusive of the bounding cysteine and phenylalanine, the CDR3 is 15 residues long. The kept DNA is CDR3 alone, 45 bases in frame from the first base. In the germline V gene, CDR1 corresponds to SGDLS and CDR2 to YYNGEE.